One sample yielded the 24 T cell receptor beta chains listed below, sequenced in a study of blood T cell repertoires in COVID-19. The repertoire was sequenced with immunoSEQ multiplex PCR; TCRdb's copy has only in-frame clones and lacks some. This table has over 150,000 clones, roughly 90% appearing once. Sequenced input: peripheral blood. The receptors were sampled from a man between 50 and 59 years old with acute or convalescent COVID-19.

This chain joins TRBV4-1 and TRBJ2-1; 9 nucleotides align to TRBD1. The CDR3 has 16 residues. Germline assignment: CDR1 MGHRA and CDR2 YSYEKL. Trimming at V came to 2 bases and at J to 9 bases, leaving 11 bases not matched to a gene. Here the CDR3 reads CASSQQPVTGGREQFF. In nucleotides, the CDR3 is TGCGCCAGCAGCCAACAACCAGTGACAGGGGGACGTGAGCAGTTCTTC.

This chain links TRBV11-1 with TRBJ2-5, with 7 bases lining up with TRBD2. The CDR3 loop spans 15 amino acids. The germline V gene encodes CDR1 SGHAT and CDR2 FQDESV (reference sequence). Germline trimming cut 5 bases from V and 4 bases from J; bases unmatched to any gene: 10. The CDR3 loop is CASSPNLGGIETQYF. As DNA, the CDR3 is TGTGCCAGCAGCCCAAATTTGGGGGGGATAGAGACCCAGTACTTC.

The rearrangement joins TRBV29-1 to TRBJ2-1; possible D gene TRBD2, 6 bases. The CDR3 is 12 residues long. V shed 8 bases and J shed 7 bases, with 15 bases lying between them. The germline V gene has CDR1 SQVTM and CDR2 ANQGSEA. DNA for the CDR3: TGCAGCCCGAGGGGACTCGGTAATGAGCAGTTCTTC. Translation: CSPRGLGNEQFF.

V and J are TRBV23-1 and TRBJ1-2; the match to TRBD1 covers 9 bases. TRBV23-1 carries the ORF label, with uncertain function. V shed 0 bases, J shed 0 bases, and the junction held 11 bases outside the gene matches. The CDR3 is 19 amino acids. The CDR3 loop reads CASSQSQQGAYISNYGYTF. The CDR3 DNA sequence: TGCGCCAGCAGTCAATCCCAACAGGGGGCCTATATATCTAACTATGGCTACACCTTC.

J is TRBJ1-4 and V is TRBV5-5; D is possibly TRBD1 (5 bases). Germline V gives CDR1 SGHKS, CDR2 YYEKEE (reference sequence). Trimming removed 1 base from V and 6 bases from J, with 10 bases in between. This CDR3 spans 14 amino acids. The CDR3 sequence is CASSLNWGDEKLFF. The CDR3, as DNA: TGTGCCAGCAGCTTGAATTGGGGGGATGAAAAACTGTTTTTT.

The chain couples TRBV18 to TRBJ2-7; 9 nucleotides match TRBD1. The CDR3 loop spans 14 amino acids. Germline V gene lookup returns CDR1 KGHSH and CDR2 LQKENI. The ends lost 3 bases at V and 3 bases at J; junction bases unmatched: 3. CDR3 loop: CASSPGTGFYEQYF. CDR3 DNA: TGTGCCAGCTCACCCGGGACAGGGTTCTACGAGCAGTACTTC.

The chain employs TRBV19 and TRBJ2-1; a possible D gene is TRBD1 (6 bases). Germline V CDR1 and CDR2: LNHDA, SQIVND (reference sequence). The CDR3 is made up of 15 amino acids. The V gene lost 5 bases and the J gene lost 6 bases, with 17 bases spanning the gap. CDR3: CASSFRRDTSNEQFF. In nucleotides, the CDR3 is TGTGCCAGTAGTTTCCGCCGGGACACGAGCAATGAGCAGTTCTTC.

CDR3 region: CSVEDGGNGKQFF. The CDR3 DNA reads TGCAGCGTTGAAGATGGGGGGAACGGTAAGCAGTTCTTC. The V call is TRBV29-1, the J call TRBJ2-1, with a weak D call TRBD2 (6 bases). Germline V gene data show CDR1 as SQVTM and CDR2 as ANQGSEA. This CDR3 is 13 amino acids long. Trimming removed 0 bases from V and 11 bases from J, with 14 bases in between.

The rearrangement links TRBV6-5 to TRBJ2-2; no definite D call. The ends were cut back, 3 bases at V and 5 bases at J, with 10 bases in the middle. Germline V gene sequence: CDR1 MNHEY, CDR2 SVGAGI. This CDR3 region has 14 residues. The chain's CDR3 is CASSYQVQTGELFF. CDR3 nucleotide sequence: TGTGCCAGCAGTTATCAGGTTCAAACCGGGGAGCTGTTTTTT.

For this clone: Other nucleotide sequences from this sample produce the same CDR3. V gene TRBV28 combines with J gene TRBJ2-1; 8 nucleotides align to TRBD2. The germline V gene encodes CDR1 MDHEN and CDR2 SYDVKM. The CDR3 is made up of 16 amino acids. Losses at the gene ends were 2 bases for V and 0 bases for J; bases not matched to a gene: 3. CDR3 region: CASSLRGGSSYNEQFF. CDR3 DNA: TGTGCCAGCAGTTTACGGGGGGGGAGCTCCTACAATGAGCAGTTCTTC.

The rearrangement joins TRBV4-3 to TRBJ1-2, with D possibly matching TRBD1 (6 bases). This CDR3 spans 14 amino acids. V lost 1 base to trimming and J lost 2 bases, with 8 bases between them. CDR1 and CDR2 (germline): LGHNA, YSLEER. In DNA form, the CDR3 reads TGCGCCAGCAGCCAAGTAGGACAGAACTATGGCTACACCTTC. Protein product: CASSQVGQNYGYTF.

The gene calls are TRBV11-2 and TRBJ2-1; D may be TRBD2 (5 bases). Germline assignment: CDR1 SGHAT and CDR2 FQNNGV. This CDR3 region has 17 residues. Trimming took 4 bases from V and 2 from J, leaving 18 bases between them. The CDR3 protein is CASSSRLPSGTYNEQFF. The CDR3 bases are TGTGCCAGCAGCTCAAGGTTACCGTCCGGGACCTACAATGAGCAGTTCTTC. The variable domain in full, completed from reference TRBV11-2 and TRBJ2-1, reads EAGVAQSPRYKIIEKRQSVAFWCNPISGHATLYWYQQILGQGPKLLIQFQNNGVVDDSQLPKDRFSAERLKGVDSTLKIQPAKLEDSAVYLCASSSRLPSGTYNEQFFGPGTRLTVL.

Only one count was recorded for this clone. The gene calls are TRBV28 and TRBJ2-1, with 9 bases fitting TRBD1. This CDR3 is 15 amino acids long. Germline CDR1 MDHEN, CDR2 SYDVKM. J gave up 5 bases and V 4 bases, and 6 bases lay outside the gene matches. The CDR3 DNA follows: TGTGCCAGCAGTTCTACGGGACAGGGAAACAATGAGCAGTTCTTC. Its protein is CASSSTGQGNNEQFF.

The chain combines TRBV14 with TRBJ2-7, with D possibly being TRBD2 (5 bases). The CDR3 is 13 residues long. CDR1 and CDR2 from the germline V gene are SGHDN and FVKESK. Trimming took off 4 bases at V and 3 bases at J, with 10 bases between the two ends. CDR3 nucleotides: TGTGCCAGCAGCCCGGGGAGAGGCTACGAGCAGTACGTC. Translated: CASSPGRGYEQYV.

V and J are TRBV7-9 and TRBJ2-6; 9 bases agree with TRBD1. Per the germline V gene, CDR1 is SEHNR and CDR2 is FQNEAQ (reference sequence). J gave up 2 bases and V 3 bases, and 8 bases lay outside the gene matches. The CDR3 runs 18 residues. The CDR3 region is CASSLAGQGRAGANVLTF. CDR3 in DNA: TGTGCCAGCAGCTTGGCGGGACAGGGTCGGGCTGGGGCCAACGTCCTGACTTTC.

CDR3 residues: CASSPDSGTVSYEQYF. The DNA of the CDR3 is TGTGCCAGCAGCCCTGACTCCGGGACAGTCTCCTACGAGCAGTACTTC. V is TRBV7-2 and J is TRBJ2-7, with 7 positions matching TRBD1. The CDR3 has 16 amino acids. Germline V gene data show CDR1 as SGHTA and CDR2 as FQGNSA. V dropped 5 bases and J dropped 0; count of bases not matched to a gene: 10.

The chain employs TRBV7-2 and TRBJ2-7, with 8 bases matching TRBD1. CDR3 size: 16 residues. Germline V gene data show CDR1 as SGHTA and CDR2 as FQGNSA. The trim removed 2 bases at V and 5 bases at J, leaving 11 bases unmatched. CDR3 protein: CASSLFSYQGQDEQYV. The CDR3, as DNA: TGTGCCAGCAGCTTATTTTCCTATCAGGGACAGGACGAGCAGTACGTC.

The rearrangement uses TRBV5-1 and TRBJ1-1, with D possibly TRBD1 on 6 matching bases. Per germline, CDR1 SGHRS and CDR2 YFSETQ. The CDR3 covers 14 residues. The V end was cut by 4 bases, the J end by 7 bases, with 17 bases between. In nucleotides, the CDR3 is TGCGCCAGCAGCCTGGTCGGGGGGCCGAATGAAGCTTTCTTT. Its protein product is CASSLVGGPNEAFF.

The chain joins TRBV27 to TRBJ1-6, with a tentative D call TRBD1 (6 bases). In germline, CDR1 is MNHEY, CDR2 SMNVEV (reference sequence). V was pared by 4 bases and J by 2 bases, with 12 bases between. This CDR3 comprises 16 residues. CDR3 bases: TGTGCCAGCAGTTCTCAACAGGGTGCCTATAATTCACCCCTCCACTTT. Its translation is CASSSQQGAYNSPLHF.

V gene TRBV10-3 combines with J gene TRBJ2-2, with 11 nucleotides matching TRBD1. With 10 bases clipped from V and 5 bases from J, the junction kept 9 bases outside the gene matches. The germline V gene has CDR1 ENHRY and CDR2 SYGVKD. The CDR3 loop spans 15 amino acids. The DNA for the CDR3 is TGTGCCAGCACTTTAGGGGACAGGGGGACCGGGGAGCTGTTTTTT. Protein: CASTLGDRGTGELFF.

This sequence joins TRBV5-1 and TRBJ2-7; 9 positions agree with TRBD1. CDR3 size: 14 residues. Germline V CDR1 and CDR2: SGHRS, YFSETQ. V lost 4 bases and J lost 6; bases outside the gene matches: 8. The CDR3 DNA is TGCGCCAGCAGCGAGGGACAGGGAACGGGCGAGCAGTACGTC. The encoded protein is CASSEGQGTGEQYV.

The chain uses TRBV10-3 and TRBJ2-3; D possibly corresponds to TRBD1 (6 bases). This CDR3 contains 14 residues. Trimming cost V 6 bases and J 2 bases, with 12 bases left between them. Germline loops: CDR1 ENHRY, CDR2 SYGVKD. CDR3 nucleotides: TGTGCCATCAGAAGGGGGATGGACACAGATACGCAGTATTTT. Translation: CAIRRGMDTDTQYF.

This rearrangement joins TRBV6-1 to TRBJ2-7; D is undetermined. Germline CDR1 is MNHNS and CDR2 is SASEGT. Trimming took off 0 bases at V and 6 bases at J, with 18 bases between the two ends. The CDR3 extends over 16 amino acids. This chain's CDR3 is CASSEAAVASYGEQYV. CDR3 coding DNA: TGTGCCAGCAGTGAAGCCGCGGTGGCATCTTACGGCGAGCAGTACGTC.

V usage is TRBV28 and J usage is TRBJ1-2; no reliable D call. The length of the CDR3 is 12 residues. With 7 bases removed from V and 2 bases from J, the gap between germline ends came to 8 bases. Germline CDR1 and CDR2: MDHEN and SYDVKM. The CDR3 DNA is TGTGCCAGCAAACTCTCGAACTATGGCTACACCTTC. Translation: CASKLSNYGYTF.